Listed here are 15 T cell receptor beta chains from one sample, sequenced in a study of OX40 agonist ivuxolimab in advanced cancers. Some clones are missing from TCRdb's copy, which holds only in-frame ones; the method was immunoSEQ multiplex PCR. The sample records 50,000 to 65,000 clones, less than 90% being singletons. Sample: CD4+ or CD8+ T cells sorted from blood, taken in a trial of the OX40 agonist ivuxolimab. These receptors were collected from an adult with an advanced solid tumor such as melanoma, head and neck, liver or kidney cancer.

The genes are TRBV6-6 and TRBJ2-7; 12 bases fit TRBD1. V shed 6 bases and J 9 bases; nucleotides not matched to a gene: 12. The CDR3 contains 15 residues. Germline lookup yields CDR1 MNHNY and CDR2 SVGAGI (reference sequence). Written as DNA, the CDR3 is TGTGCCAGCAGGAACCTTGGGACAGGGGGCATCGTGCAGTACTTC. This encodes CASRNLGTGGIVQYF.

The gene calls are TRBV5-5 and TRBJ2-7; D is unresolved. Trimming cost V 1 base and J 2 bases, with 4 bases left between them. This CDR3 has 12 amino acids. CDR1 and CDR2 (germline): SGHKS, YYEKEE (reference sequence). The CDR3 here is CASSLSTYEQYF. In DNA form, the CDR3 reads TGTGCCAGCAGCTTGTCGACCTACGAGCAGTACTTC.

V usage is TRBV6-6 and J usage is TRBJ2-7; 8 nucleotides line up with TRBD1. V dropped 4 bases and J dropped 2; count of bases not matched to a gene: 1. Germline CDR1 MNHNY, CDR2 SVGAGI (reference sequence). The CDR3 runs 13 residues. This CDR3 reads CASSSQGAYEQYF. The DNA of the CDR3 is TGTGCCAGCAGTTCACAGGGGGCCTACGAGCAGTACTTC.

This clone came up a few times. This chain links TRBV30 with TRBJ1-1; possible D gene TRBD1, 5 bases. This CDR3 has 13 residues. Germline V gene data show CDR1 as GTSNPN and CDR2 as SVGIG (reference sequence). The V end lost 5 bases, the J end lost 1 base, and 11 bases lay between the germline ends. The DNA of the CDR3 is TGTGCCTGGTGGGCTAGGGGGAACACTGAAGCTTTCTTT. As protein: CAWWARGNTEAFF. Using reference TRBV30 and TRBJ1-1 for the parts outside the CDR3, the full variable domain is SQTIHQWPATLVQPVGSPLSLECTVEGTSNPNLYWYRQAAGRGLQLLFYSVGIGQISSEVPQNLSASRPQDRQFILSSKKLLLSDSGFYLCAWWARGNTEAFFGQGTRLTVV.

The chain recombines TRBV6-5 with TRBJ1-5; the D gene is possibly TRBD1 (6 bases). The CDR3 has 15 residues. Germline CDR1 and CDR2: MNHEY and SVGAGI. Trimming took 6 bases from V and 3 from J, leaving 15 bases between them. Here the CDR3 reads CASRPQGTINQPQHF. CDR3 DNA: TGTGCCAGCAGGCCACAGGGTACGATCAATCAGCCCCAGCATTTT.

This CDR3 is CASSPGLTQPQHF. The CDR3 nucleotides are TGTGCCAGCTCACCAGGCCTCACTCAGCCCCAGCATTTT. The chain recombines TRBV18 with TRBJ1-5; D gene uncertain. V was pared by 2 bases and J by 6 bases, with 8 bases between. The CDR3 consists of 13 residues. CDR1 is KGHSH and CDR2 is LQKENI in the germline V gene.

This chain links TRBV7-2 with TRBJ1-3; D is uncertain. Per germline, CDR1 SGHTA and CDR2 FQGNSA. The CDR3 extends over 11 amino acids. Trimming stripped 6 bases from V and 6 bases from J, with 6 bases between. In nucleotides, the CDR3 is TGTGCCAGCAGTCCAGTAAACACCATATATTTT. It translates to CASSPVNTIYF.

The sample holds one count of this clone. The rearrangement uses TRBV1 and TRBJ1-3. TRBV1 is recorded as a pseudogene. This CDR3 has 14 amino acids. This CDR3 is CTFKGGGSGNTIYF. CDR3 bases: TGCACCTTCAAGGGGGGGGGATCTGGAAACACCATATATTTT.

The CDR3 spells CASSYAGDSSGNTIYF. DNA of the CDR3: TGCGCCAGCAGCTACGCAGGGGACAGCTCTGGAAACACCATATATTTT. The chain employs TRBV5-1 and TRBJ1-3, with 7 bases aligning to TRBD1. Germline CDR1 SGHRS, CDR2 YFSETQ. The CDR3 covers 16 residues. J was trimmed by 0 bases and V by 3 bases; bases with no gene match: 6.

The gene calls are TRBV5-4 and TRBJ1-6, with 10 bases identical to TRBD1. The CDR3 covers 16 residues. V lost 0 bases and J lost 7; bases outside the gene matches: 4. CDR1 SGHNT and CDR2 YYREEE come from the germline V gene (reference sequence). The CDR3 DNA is TGTGCCAGCAGCTTGGCCCTGGGACAGGGGAATTCACCCCTCCACTTT. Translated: CASSLALGQGNSPLHF.

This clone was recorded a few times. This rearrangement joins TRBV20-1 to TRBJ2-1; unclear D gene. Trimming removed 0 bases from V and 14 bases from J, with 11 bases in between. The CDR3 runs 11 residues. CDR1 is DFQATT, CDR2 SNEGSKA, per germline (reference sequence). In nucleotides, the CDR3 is TGCAGTGCTAGAGATCGAGAACGAAAGTTCTTC. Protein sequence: CSARDRERKFF.

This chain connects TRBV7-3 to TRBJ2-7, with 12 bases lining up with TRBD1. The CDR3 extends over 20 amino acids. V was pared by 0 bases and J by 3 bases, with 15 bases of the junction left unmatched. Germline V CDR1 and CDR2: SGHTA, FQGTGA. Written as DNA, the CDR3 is TGTGCCAGCAGCTTAACGCGGGACAGGGGGCCTTTGCCACCTCTCTACGAGCAGTACTTC. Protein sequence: CASSLTRDRGPLPPLYEQYF.

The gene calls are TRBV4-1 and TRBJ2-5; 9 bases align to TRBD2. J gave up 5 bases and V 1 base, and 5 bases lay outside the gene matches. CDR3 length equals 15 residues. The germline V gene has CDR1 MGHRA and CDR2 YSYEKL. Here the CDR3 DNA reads TGCGCCAGCAGCCAAGGGCGGGAGGGCCGGGAGACCCAGTACTTC. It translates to CASSQGREGRETQYF.

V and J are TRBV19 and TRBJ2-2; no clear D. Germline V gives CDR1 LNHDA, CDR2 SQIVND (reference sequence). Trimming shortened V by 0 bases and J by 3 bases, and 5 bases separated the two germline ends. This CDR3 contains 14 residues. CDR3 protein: CASSIEADTGELFF. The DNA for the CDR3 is TGTGCCAGTAGTATAGAGGCAGACACCGGGGAGCTGTTTTTT.

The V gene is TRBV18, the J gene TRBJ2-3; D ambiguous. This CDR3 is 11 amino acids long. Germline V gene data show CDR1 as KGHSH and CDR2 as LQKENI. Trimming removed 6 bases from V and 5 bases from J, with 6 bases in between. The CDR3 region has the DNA TGTGCCAGCTCTCTCGTAGATACGCAGTATTTT. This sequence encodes CASSLVDTQYF.